The clone carrying this TCR beta chain came up a few times. Its specificity is not known. This sample stems from a study of T cells after yellow fever vaccination. Findings and caveats of the study: Booster samples showed a return of most primary-vaccination clones (approximately 96% CD4, approximately 85% CD8).

A single record per CDR3 protein comes from TCRdb applying MiXCR to the 5' RACE reads. Of more than 450,000 distinct CDR3 sequences listed, roughly 22% are singletons. This receptor was identified in a man aged 18 to 35 who received the YFV17D yellow fever vaccine. The sequencing here drew on PBMCs, taken roughly 20 days after the first yellow fever vaccination.

The CDR3 loop reads CASSLQTANTEAFF. The DNA of the CDR3 is TGCGCCAGCAGCTTACAGACGGCGAACACTGAAGCTTTCTTT. The genes are TRBV5-1 and TRBJ1-1; D gene uncertain. The CDR3 extends over 14 amino acids. From germline, CDR1 is SGHRS and CDR2 YFSETQ. The germline V and J ends were trimmed by 2 bases and 1 base, with 9 bases remaining between them.